The 5 T cell receptor beta chains below were found in one sample sequenced in a study of CD4 T cells in relation to SARS-CoV-2 and coronaviruses. Their antigens remain unidentified. The unexposed donors gave CD4+ T cells in 2011-2018, prior to COVID-19. The cells were cultured for about ten days before CD4+ T cells were isolated. Sequenced by immunoSEQ multiplex PCR; TCRdb stores in-frame clones only, minus some. Of roughly 19,000 clones listed, 60% to 85% were seen once; the top ten hold around 16%. The sequenced sample consisted of CD4+ T cells from PBMCs, cultured in vitro. These receptor sequences come from a human donor in good health.

This chain links TRBV10-3 with TRBJ2-5; the match to TRBD1 covers 10 bases. This CDR3 is built from 14 residues. Unmatched junction bases numbered 2, after V lost 3 bases and J lost 4 bases. In germline, CDR1 is ENHRY, CDR2 SYGVKD. Here the CDR3 DNA reads TGTGCCATCAGTGAAGGGACAGGGGCAGAGACCCAGTACTTC. Its translation: CAISEGTGAETQYF.

The chain is built from TRBV5-1 and TRBJ1-1, with 8 bases lining up with TRBD1. Germline values: CDR1 SGHRS, CDR2 YFSETQ. The CDR3 is 16 residues long. The V segment lost 2 bases and the J segment 0 bases; nucleotides outside the gene matches: 6. The CDR3 bases are TGCGCCAGCAGCTTTGTTACAGGGGGGATGAACACTGAAGCTTTCTTT. Residues: CASSFVTGGMNTEAFF.

This chain links TRBV6-1 with TRBJ2-3; D unclear. V lost 0 bases, J lost 5 bases, and 12 bases lay in between. Germline loops: CDR1 MNHNS, CDR2 SASEGT. The CDR3 has 15 amino acids. CDR3 in DNA: TGTGCCAGCAGTGAAGCTGATAGGGTGAGAGATACGCAGTATTTT. It is translated as CASSEADRVRDTQYF.

This chain joins TRBV4-2 and TRBJ2-2; D not resolved. Per germline, CDR1 LGHNA and CDR2 YNFKEQ. This CDR3 contains 13 residues. V gave up 2 bases and J gave up 8 bases, with 9 bases separating them. CDR3 in DNA: TGTGCCAGCAGCCAAACGTTATCAGGGGAGCTGTTTTTT. Its protein product is CASSQTLSGELFF.

This clone was counted only a few times. J is TRBJ1-1 and V is TRBV10-1; TRBD1 aligns across 7 bases. This CDR3 is built from 14 residues. CDR1 and CDR2 (germline): WNHNN, SYGVQD (reference sequence). V shed 0 bases and J 5 bases; nucleotides not matched to a gene: 3. Here the CDR3 reads CASSESSGGTEAFF. As DNA, the CDR3 is TGCGCCAGCAGTGAGTCGTCAGGGGGTACTGAAGCTTTCTTT.